The source of this T cell receptor beta chain is a study of read filtering for tumor transcriptome and immune sequencing. Overall study context: Patients were some 16 male and some 13 female, mean age 65.9 years, range about 47 to 85. R-ISS stage counts were under 10 for I, around 17 for II, 7 for III. Findings and caveats of the study: Approximately 80% of IR-seq clonotypes had one read, totaling around 4% of reads; RNA-seq: about 70% and 40%.

V lost 5 bases and J 3 bases, leaving 7 bases between the germline ends. Germline V CDR1 and CDR2: LGHDT, YNNKEL (reference sequence). CDR3 length: 13 amino acids. This clonotype occurred many times. Its antigen is undetermined. At the time of active disease, bone marrow was collected from every patient. Molecular barcoded adaptors covering alpha/delta and beta/gamma chains were used on around 400 ng RNA. TCRdb recomputed calls from the reads with MiXCR, one row per CDR3 protein. Here the sample spans about 58,000 distinct CDR3 sequences, more than 9% being singletons. The specimen sequenced was a population of CD138-negative cells sorted from bone marrow. The genes are TRBV3-1 and TRBJ2-2; the D is unclear. This clonotype originated in a donor at least 40 years old with multiple myeloma. The CDR3 DNA reads TGTGCCAGCAGCAAGGGTCACACCGGGGAGCTGTTTTTT. Amino acids: CASSKGHTGELFF.